This passage covers 25 T cell receptor beta chains from one sample sequenced in a study of long-term antiretroviral therapy in people with HIV. The libraries were made with immunoSEQ v3.0 at survey level. The repertoire was sequenced with immunoSEQ multiplex PCR; TCRdb's copy has only in-frame clones and lacks some. The sample consists of fewer than 20,000 clones, approximately 75% of them appearing once. The sample consisted of unsorted PBMCs, taken 1.5 years before starting antiretroviral therapy. These receptors were taken from a woman between 45 and 60 years old with HIV.

The chain employs TRBV7-9 and TRBJ1-6; D is undetermined. Between the trimmed V and J ends, which lost 2 bases and 4 bases, there was a span of 12 bases. The germline V gene has CDR1 SEHNR and CDR2 FQNEAQ (reference sequence). This CDR3 spans 16 amino acids. DNA of the CDR3: TGTGCCAGCAGCTTAAGTGGCAGTCAGTATAATTCACCCCTCCACTTT. It is translated as CASSLSGSQYNSPLHF.

The chain carries TRBV2 and TRBJ2-1; 10 nucleotides line up with TRBD2. The CDR3 consists of 15 residues. V dropped 6 bases and J dropped 7; count of bases not matched to a gene: 9. The germline V gene encodes CDR1 SNHLY and CDR2 FYNNEI. CDR3 nucleotides: TGTGCCAGCAGGAACAGCGGGGGGGTCCTTAATGAGCAGTTCTTC. Translation gives CASRNSGGVLNEQFF.

The chain employs TRBV19 and TRBJ2-7, with D hard to call. V gave up 3 bases and J gave up 4 bases, with 13 bases separating them. The germline V gene has CDR1 LNHDA and CDR2 SQIVND (reference sequence). This CDR3 contains 14 residues. As DNA, the CDR3 is TGTGCCAGTAGTATCGCGGCAGGACCATACGAGCAGTACTTC. Its protein is CASSIAAGPYEQYF. Based on the CDR3 plus reference TRBV19 and TRBJ2-7, the full variable domain is DGGITQSPKYLFRKEGQNVTLSCEQNLNHDAMYWYRQDPGQGLRLIYYSQIVNDFQKGDIAEGYSVSREKKESFPLTVTSAQKNPTAFYLCASSIAAGPYEQYFGPGTRLTVT.

This chain links TRBV6-5 with TRBJ1-2; TRBD1 is a possible D gene (5 bases). The CDR3 has 14 amino acids. Germline V gene data show CDR1 as MNHEY and CDR2 as SVGAGI. V lost 1 base to trimming and J lost 3 bases, with 9 bases between them. The CDR3 protein is CASSYWQGDYGYTF. The CDR3 nucleotides read TGTGCCAGCAGTTACTGGCAGGGAGACTATGGCTACACCTTC.

The V gene is TRBV4-1, the J gene TRBJ1-6; possibly TRBD1 for D (5 bases). The CDR3 is made up of 15 amino acids. Germline V gene data show CDR1 as MGHRA and CDR2 as YSYEKL. Trimming cost V 4 bases and J 7 bases, with 14 bases left between them. CDR3 loop: CASSPLGRGNSPLHF. CDR3 DNA: TGCGCCAGCAGCCCCCTGGGACGGGGAAATTCACCCCTCCACTTT.

The chain combines TRBV6-1 with TRBJ1-5, with D possibly matching TRBD1 (6 bases). Per germline, CDR1 MNHNS and CDR2 SASEGT. The CDR3 runs to 14 residues. V gave up 6 bases and J gave up 7 bases, with 16 bases separating them. This chain's CDR3 is CASSLGGAGQPQHF. DNA for the CDR3: TGTGCCAGCAGCCTCGGGGGGGCCGGCCAGCCCCAGCATTTT.

V and J are TRBV5-5 and TRBJ2-7; 7 bases match TRBD1. Germline V gene data show CDR1 as SGHKS and CDR2 as YYEKEE (reference sequence). The CDR3 is 15 amino acids. Trimming cost V 4 bases and J 0 bases; bases outside gene matches: 7. CDR3 nucleotides: TGTGCCAGCAGCGGTGGACAGGTCAGCTCCTACGAGCAGTACTTC. Translated, it gives CASSGGQVSSYEQYF.

This chain joins TRBV6-4 and TRBJ2-3; 8 nucleotides agree with TRBD2. Trimming cost V 2 bases and J 2 bases; bases outside gene matches: 12. Looked up from germline, CDR1 is MRHNA and CDR2 is SNTAGT. The CDR3 totals 18 residues. CDR3 loop: CASSDGGIGRGNTDTQYF. The CDR3, as DNA: TGTGCCAGCAGTGACGGTGGGATCGGGAGGGGGAACACAGATACGCAGTATTTT.

This chain joins TRBV11-2 and TRBJ2-3, with 7 bases fitting TRBD2. J lost 2 bases, V lost 3 bases, and 8 bases had no gene match. In germline, CDR1 is SGHAT, CDR2 FQNNGV. The CDR3 totals 16 residues. CDR3 coding DNA: TGTGCCAGCAGCTTCGATCCCGGGGGGACCACAGATACGCAGTATTTT. This translates into CASSFDPGGTTDTQYF.

The gene calls are TRBV29-1 and TRBJ1-2; the D is unclear. CDR1 and CDR2 from the germline V gene are SQVTM and ANQGSEA. V was cut by 1 base and J by 2 bases, with 5 bases left in between. There are 12 residues in the CDR3. The CDR3 region is CSVEVGNYGYTF. The CDR3 DNA reads TGCAGCGTTGAAGTAGGGAACTATGGCTACACCTTC.

V and J are TRBV27 and TRBJ1-5; tentative D call: TRBD1 (6 bases). Germline V lookup: CDR1 MNHEY, CDR2 SMNVEV (reference sequence). V was clipped by 6 bases and J by 5 bases, with 11 bases between them. The CDR3 contains 13 residues. CDR3 protein: CASRPGADQPQHF. In DNA form, the CDR3 reads TGTGCCAGCAGACCAGGGGCGGATCAGCCCCAGCATTTT.

The rearrangement joins TRBV30 to TRBJ1-6; 7 bases map to TRBD1. Germline lookup yields CDR1 GTSNPN and CDR2 SVGIG (reference sequence). The junction had 11 bases not matched to a gene; V was cut back by 2 bases and J by 7 bases. There are 16 residues in the CDR3. The CDR3 here is CAWSSDRVVGNSPLHF. In DNA, the CDR3 is TGTGCCTGGAGTTCTGACAGGGTAGTAGGGAATTCACCCCTCCACTTT.

The chain recombines TRBV19 with TRBJ2-3, with 7 positions matching TRBD2. V lost 2 bases, J lost 3 bases, and 5 bases stayed unmatched. This CDR3 is 15 amino acids long. The germline gives CDR1 LNHDA, CDR2 SQIVND (reference sequence). CDR3 amino acids: CASSISGGGTDTQYF. The CDR3 DNA sequence: TGTGCCAGTAGTATATCGGGGGGTGGGACAGATACGCAGTATTTT.

This sequence joins TRBV19 and TRBJ1-6; no reliable D call. The CDR3 runs to 13 residues. V was clipped by 3 bases and J by 8 bases, with 8 bases between them. CDR1 and CDR2 (germline): LNHDA, SQIVND (reference sequence). The CDR3 region has the DNA TGTGCCAGTAGTATGTTTGGGGATTCACCCCTCCACTTT. Its translation: CASSMFGDSPLHF. Supplemented by reference TRBV19 and TRBJ1-6, the full variable domain reads DGGITQSPKYLFRKEGQNVTLSCEQNLNHDAMYWYRQDPGQGLRLIYYSQIVNDFQKGDIAEGYSVSREKKESFPLTVTSAQKNPTAFYLCASSMFGDSPLHFGNGTRLTVT.

CDR3 in DNA: TGCGCCAGCAGCTTGGAGAGGGCCCTTGACTACGAGCAGTACGTC. Protein: CASSLERALDYEQYV. The chain uses TRBV5-1 and TRBJ2-7; D might be TRBD2 (5 bases). Germline V gene data show CDR1 as SGHRS and CDR2 as YFSETQ. There are 15 residues in the CDR3. Trimming stripped 0 bases from V and 3 bases from J, with 13 bases between.

The CDR3 DNA reads TGTGCCAGCAGTTTAGCCACAGGACAGGGGACAAATCAGCCCCAGCATTTT. Encoded protein: CASSLATGQGTNQPQHF. The chain joins TRBV27 to TRBJ1-5; 9 nucleotides align to TRBD1. Trimming took 2 bases from V and 4 from J; bases not matched to a gene: 9. This CDR3 has 17 residues. CDR1 MNHEY and CDR2 SMNVEV come from the germline V gene (reference sequence).

The gene calls are TRBV6-1 and TRBJ2-1; D is unresolved. Germline lookup yields CDR1 MNHNS and CDR2 SASEGT. The length of the CDR3 is 13 residues. With 0 bases removed from V and 15 bases from J, the gap between germline ends came to 15 bases. In DNA, the CDR3 is TGTGCCAGCAGTGAAGCGGCGGAGACACAAGGGTTCTTC. It is translated as CASSEAAETQGFF.

This chain uses TRBV6-1 with TRBJ1-2; weak D call: TRBD1 (5 bases). Trimming cost V 2 bases and J 4 bases, with 14 bases left between them. Per germline, CDR1 MNHNS and CDR2 SASEGT. The CDR3 has 15 amino acids. The CDR3 coding sequence is TGTGCCAGCAGTGAAAGGGGATCAAGCGTCTATGGCTACACCTTC. Residues: CASSERGSSVYGYTF.

This chain uses TRBV5-3 with TRBJ2-3; 11 bases map to TRBD1. TRBV5-3 carries the ORF label, with uncertain function. V lost 4 bases and J lost 2; bases outside the gene matches: 6. The CDR3 loop spans 16 amino acids. The CDR3 coding sequence is TGTGCCAGAAGCAACCCGGGACAGGGGGACACAGATACGCAGTATTTT. Translated, it gives CARSNPGQGDTDTQYF.

The chain joins TRBV7-3 to TRBJ1-1; D gene ambiguous. The CDR3 totals 16 residues. V was clipped by 0 bases and J by 1 base, with 12 bases between them. Germline assignment: CDR1 SGHTA and CDR2 FQGTGA. CDR3 nucleotide sequence: TGTGCCAGCAGCTTAACAGCCATTCGATGGAACACTGAAGCTTTCTTT. Its translation is CASSLTAIRWNTEAFF.

CDR3 sequence: CAWSFRAGSVLGSYNEQFF. The CDR3 DNA sequence: TGTGCCTGGAGTTTCAGGGCAGGGTCCGTTTTGGGCTCCTACAATGAGCAGTTCTTC. The chain couples TRBV30 to TRBJ2-1; D might be TRBD1 (5 bases). The germline V gene has CDR1 GTSNPN and CDR2 SVGIG (reference sequence). This CDR3 spans 19 amino acids. V lost 2 bases, J lost 0 bases, and 23 bases lay in between.

The rearrangement links TRBV7-9 to TRBJ2-3; D is unclear. Germline CDR1 reads SEHNR; CDR2 reads FQNEAQ (reference sequence). Trimming stripped 5 bases from V and 0 bases from J, with 18 bases between. The CDR3 length is 17 residues. For the CDR3, the DNA is TGTGCCAGCAGCGATTCATGGTCGGCAGGAAGCACAGATACGCAGTATTTT. Amino acid sequence: CASSDSWSAGSTDTQYF.

This clone is medium-sized (0.01 to 0.1%). V usage is TRBV19 and J usage is TRBJ2-2, with D perhaps TRBD1 (6 bases). The V end lost 6 bases, the J end lost 5 bases, and 16 bases lay between the germline ends. The germline gives CDR1 LNHDA, CDR2 SQIVND (reference sequence). This CDR3 has 15 amino acids. The CDR3 here is CASREQGTETGELFF. The CDR3 DNA is TGTGCCAGTAGAGAACAGGGTACTGAGACCGGGGAGCTGTTTTTT. The variable domain in full, completed from reference TRBV19 and TRBJ2-2, reads DGGITQSPKYLFRKEGQNVTLSCEQNLNHDAMYWYRQDPGQGLRLIYYSQIVNDFQKGDIAEGYSVSREKKESFPLTVTSAQKNPTAFYLCASREQGTETGELFFGEGSRLTVL.

The chain combines TRBV19 with TRBJ2-1, with TRBD1 identical over 8 bases. This CDR3 is 14 amino acids long. V was clipped by 3 bases and J by 6 bases; unmatched bases: 4. In germline, CDR1 is LNHDA, CDR2 SQIVND (reference sequence). CDR3 region: CASSIGGQVNEQFF. The DNA of the CDR3 is TGTGCCAGTAGTATTGGGGGACAGGTCAATGAGCAGTTCTTC.

The CDR3 nucleotides read TGTGCTAGTGGTTTGGTCTACGAGCAGTACTTC. Translated, it gives CASGLVYEQYF. The chain combines TRBV12-5 with TRBJ2-7; D call uncertain. The V gene lost 0 bases and the J gene lost 3 bases, with 0 bases spanning the gap. The CDR3 is 11 amino acids. Germline CDR1 and CDR2: LGHNT and FRNRAP.